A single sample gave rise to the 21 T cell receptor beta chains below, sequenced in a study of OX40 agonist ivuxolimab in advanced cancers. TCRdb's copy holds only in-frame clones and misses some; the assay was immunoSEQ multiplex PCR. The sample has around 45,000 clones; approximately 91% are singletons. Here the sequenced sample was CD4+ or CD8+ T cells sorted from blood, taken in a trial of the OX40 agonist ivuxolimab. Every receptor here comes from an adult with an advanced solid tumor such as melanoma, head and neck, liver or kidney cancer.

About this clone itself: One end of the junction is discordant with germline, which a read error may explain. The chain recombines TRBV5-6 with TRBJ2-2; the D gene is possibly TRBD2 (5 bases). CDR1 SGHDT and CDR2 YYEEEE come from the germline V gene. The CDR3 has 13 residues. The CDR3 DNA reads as TGTGCCAGCAACTTGGGGAGTTTGGGGGAGCTGTTTTTT. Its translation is CASNLGSLGELFF.

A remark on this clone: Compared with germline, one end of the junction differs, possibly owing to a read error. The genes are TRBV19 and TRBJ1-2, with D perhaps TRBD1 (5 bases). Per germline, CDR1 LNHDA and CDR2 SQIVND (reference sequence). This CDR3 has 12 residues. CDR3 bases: TGTGCCAGTAGTCTTGGGGGTGTTCAGCCTTCCTTC. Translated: CASSLGGVQPSF.

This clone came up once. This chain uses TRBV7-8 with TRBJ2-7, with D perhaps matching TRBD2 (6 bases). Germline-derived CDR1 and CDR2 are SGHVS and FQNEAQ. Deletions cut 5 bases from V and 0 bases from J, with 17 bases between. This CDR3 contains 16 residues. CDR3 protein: CASSTSRGSGSYEQYF. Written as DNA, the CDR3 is TGTGCCAGCAGCACCTCCCGGGGTAGCGGCTCCTACGAGCAGTACTTC.

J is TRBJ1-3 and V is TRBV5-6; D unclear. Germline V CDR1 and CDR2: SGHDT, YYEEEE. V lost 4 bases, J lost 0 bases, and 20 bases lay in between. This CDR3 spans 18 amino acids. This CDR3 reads CASSPRRIDPSSGNTIYF. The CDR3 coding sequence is TGTGCCAGCAGCCCGCGAAGAATCGACCCGAGCTCTGGAAACACCATATATTTT.

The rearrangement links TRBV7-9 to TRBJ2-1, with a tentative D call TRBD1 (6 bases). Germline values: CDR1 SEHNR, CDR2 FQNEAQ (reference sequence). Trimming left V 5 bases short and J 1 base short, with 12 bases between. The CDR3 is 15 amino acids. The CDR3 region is CASSGGLPSYNEQFF. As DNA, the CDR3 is TGTGCCAGCAGCGGGGGCCTTCCTTCCTACAATGAGCAGTTCTTC.

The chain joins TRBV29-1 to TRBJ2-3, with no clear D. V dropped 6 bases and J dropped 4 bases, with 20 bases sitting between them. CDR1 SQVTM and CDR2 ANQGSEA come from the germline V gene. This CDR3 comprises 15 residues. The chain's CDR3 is CSVDGSNRVADTQYF. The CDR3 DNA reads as TGCAGCGTCGACGGTTCGAACCGCGTAGCAGATACGCAGTATTTT.

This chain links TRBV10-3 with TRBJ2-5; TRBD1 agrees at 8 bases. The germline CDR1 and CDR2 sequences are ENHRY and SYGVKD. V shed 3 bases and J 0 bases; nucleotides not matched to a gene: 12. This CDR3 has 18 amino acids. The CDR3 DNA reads TGTGCCATCAGTGAACCGTCGACTTGGACAGGGTACCAAGAGACCCAGTACTTC. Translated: CAISEPSTWTGYQETQYF.

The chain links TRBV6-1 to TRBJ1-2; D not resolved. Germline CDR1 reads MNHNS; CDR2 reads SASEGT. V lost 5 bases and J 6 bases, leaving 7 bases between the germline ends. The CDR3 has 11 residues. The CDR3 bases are TGTGCCAGCAGTTACGTAAATGGCTACACCTTC. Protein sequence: CASSYVNGYTF.

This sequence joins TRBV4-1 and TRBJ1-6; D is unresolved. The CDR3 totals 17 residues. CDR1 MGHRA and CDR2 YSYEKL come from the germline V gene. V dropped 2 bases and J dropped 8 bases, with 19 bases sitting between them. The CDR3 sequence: CASSQRSRAQDHSPLHF. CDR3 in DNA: TGCGCCAGCAGCCAACGGTCAAGGGCGCAGGACCATTCACCCCTCCACTTT.

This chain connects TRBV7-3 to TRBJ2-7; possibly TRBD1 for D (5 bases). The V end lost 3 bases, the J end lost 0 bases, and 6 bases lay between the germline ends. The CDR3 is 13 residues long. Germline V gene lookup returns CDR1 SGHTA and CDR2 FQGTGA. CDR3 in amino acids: CASSLDISYEQYF. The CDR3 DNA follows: TGTGCCAGCAGCTTGGACATCTCCTACGAGCAGTACTTC.

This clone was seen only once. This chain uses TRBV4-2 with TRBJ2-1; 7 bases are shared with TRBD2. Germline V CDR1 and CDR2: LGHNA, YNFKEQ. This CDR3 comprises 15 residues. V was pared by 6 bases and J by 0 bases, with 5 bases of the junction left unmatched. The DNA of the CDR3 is TGTGCCAGCAGGCCTAGCGGCAGCTCCTACAATGAGCAGTTCTTC. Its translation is CASRPSGSSYNEQFF.

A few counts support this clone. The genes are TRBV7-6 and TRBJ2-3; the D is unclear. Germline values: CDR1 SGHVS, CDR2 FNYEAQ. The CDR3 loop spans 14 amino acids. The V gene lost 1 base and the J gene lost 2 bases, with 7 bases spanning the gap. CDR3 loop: CASSLVQNTDTQYF. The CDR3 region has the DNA TGTGCCAGCAGCTTAGTGCAAAACACAGATACGCAGTATTTT.

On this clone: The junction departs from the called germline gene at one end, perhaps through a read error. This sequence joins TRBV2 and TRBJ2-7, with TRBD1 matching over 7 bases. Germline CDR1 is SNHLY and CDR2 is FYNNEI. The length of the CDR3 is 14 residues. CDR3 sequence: CVSSGGDSFYEQYF. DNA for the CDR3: TGTGTCAGCAGCGGTGGGGACAGCTTCTACGAGCAGTACTTC.

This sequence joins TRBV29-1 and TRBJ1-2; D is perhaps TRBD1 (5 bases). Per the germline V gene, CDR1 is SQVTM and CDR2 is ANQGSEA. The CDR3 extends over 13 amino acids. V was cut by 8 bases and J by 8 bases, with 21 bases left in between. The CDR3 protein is CSHRGPPGEGYTF. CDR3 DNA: TGCAGCCACCGGGGACCACCGGGGGAAGGCTACACCTTC.

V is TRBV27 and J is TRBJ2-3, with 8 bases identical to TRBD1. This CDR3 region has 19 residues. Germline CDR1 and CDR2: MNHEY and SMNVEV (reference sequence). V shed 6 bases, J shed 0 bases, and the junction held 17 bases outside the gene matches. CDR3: CASRILFGTGIPSTDTQYF. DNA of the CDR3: TGTGCCAGCAGAATCCTGTTTGGGACAGGCATCCCTAGCACAGATACGCAGTATTTT.

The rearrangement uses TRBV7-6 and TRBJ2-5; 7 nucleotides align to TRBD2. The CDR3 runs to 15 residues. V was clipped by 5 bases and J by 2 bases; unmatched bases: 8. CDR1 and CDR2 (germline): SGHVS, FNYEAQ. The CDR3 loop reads CASSRGLKGQETQYF. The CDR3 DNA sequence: TGTGCCAGCAGCCGGGGACTAAAGGGGCAAGAGACCCAGTACTTC.

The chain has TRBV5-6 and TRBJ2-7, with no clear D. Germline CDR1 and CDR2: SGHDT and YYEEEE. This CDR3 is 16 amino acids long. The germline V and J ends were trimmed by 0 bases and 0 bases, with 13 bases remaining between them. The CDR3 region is CASSLDVARSSYEQYF. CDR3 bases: TGTGCCAGCAGCTTGGATGTGGCGAGGAGCTCCTACGAGCAGTACTTC.

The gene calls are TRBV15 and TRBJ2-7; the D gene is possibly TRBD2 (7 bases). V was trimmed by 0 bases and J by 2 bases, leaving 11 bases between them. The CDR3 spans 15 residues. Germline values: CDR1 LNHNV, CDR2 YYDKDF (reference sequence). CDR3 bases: TGTGCCACCAGCAGAGAGCGGGGGCAAACCTACGAGCAGTACTTC. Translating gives CATSRERGQTYEQYF.

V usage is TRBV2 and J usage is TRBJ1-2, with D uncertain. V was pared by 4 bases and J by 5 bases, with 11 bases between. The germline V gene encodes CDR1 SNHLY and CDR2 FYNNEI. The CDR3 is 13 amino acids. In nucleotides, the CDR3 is TGTGCCAGCAGTGGGTACCTAGCTTATGGCTACACCTTC. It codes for CASSGYLAYGYTF. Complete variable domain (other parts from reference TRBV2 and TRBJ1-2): EPEVTQTPSHQVTQMGQEVILRCVPISNHLYFYWYRQILGQKVEFLVSFYNNEISEKSEIFDDQFSVERPDGSNFTLKIRSTKLEDSAMYFCASSGYLAYGYTFGSGTRLTVV.

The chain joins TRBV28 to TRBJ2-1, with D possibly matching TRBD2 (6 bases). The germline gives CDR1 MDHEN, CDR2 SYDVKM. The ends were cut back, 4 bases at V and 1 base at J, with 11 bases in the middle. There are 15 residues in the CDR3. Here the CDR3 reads CASSSGRHSYNEQFF. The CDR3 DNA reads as TGTGCCAGCAGTTCAGGGAGGCATTCCTACAATGAGCAGTTCTTC.

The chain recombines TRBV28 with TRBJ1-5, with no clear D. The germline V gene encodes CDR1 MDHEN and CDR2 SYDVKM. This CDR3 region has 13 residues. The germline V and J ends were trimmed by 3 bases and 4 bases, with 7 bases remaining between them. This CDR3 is CASSFSTNQPQHF. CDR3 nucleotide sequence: TGTGCCAGCAGTTTCTCCACAAATCAGCCCCAGCATTTT.